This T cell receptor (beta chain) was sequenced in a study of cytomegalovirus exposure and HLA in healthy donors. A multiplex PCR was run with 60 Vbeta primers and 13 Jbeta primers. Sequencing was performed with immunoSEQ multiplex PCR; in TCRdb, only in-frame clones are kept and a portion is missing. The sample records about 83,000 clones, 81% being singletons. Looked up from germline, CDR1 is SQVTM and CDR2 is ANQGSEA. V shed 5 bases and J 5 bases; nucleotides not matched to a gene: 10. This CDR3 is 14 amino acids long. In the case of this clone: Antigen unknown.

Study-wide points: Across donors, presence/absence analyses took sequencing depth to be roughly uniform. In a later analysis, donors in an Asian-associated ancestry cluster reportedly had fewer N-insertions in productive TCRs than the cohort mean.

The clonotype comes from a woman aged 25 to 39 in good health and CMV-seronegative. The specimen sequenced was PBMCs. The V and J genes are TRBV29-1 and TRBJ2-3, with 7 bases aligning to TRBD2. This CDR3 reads CSVFLYGGRDTQYF. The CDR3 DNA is TGCAGCGTTTTTCTTTACGGCGGGAGAGATACGCAGTATTTT.